The 24 T cell receptor beta chains below were found in one sample sequenced in a study of blood T cell repertoires in COVID-19. The protocol was immunoSEQ multiplex PCR, while the TCRdb copy is restricted to in-frame clones and leaves out a portion. The sample lists some 90,000 clones, about nine tenths occurring once. Material for sequencing was peripheral blood. The receptors originated from a woman aged 50 to 60 in a cohort sampled during active COVID-19.

CDR3 amino acids: CASAESGGYGYTF. The CDR3 bases are TGTGCCAGCGCTGAATCGGGGGGCTATGGCTACACCTTC. The rearrangement uses TRBV7-2 and TRBJ1-2, with D tentatively TRBD1 (5 bases). V lost 8 bases, J lost 4 bases, and 14 bases lay in between. CDR3 length: 13 amino acids. Per germline, CDR1 SGHTA and CDR2 FQGNSA.

The chain links TRBV11-2 to TRBJ2-5, with a tentative D call TRBD2 (6 bases). CDR1 and CDR2 from the germline V gene are SGHAT and FQNNGV. Deletions cut 3 bases from V and 1 base from J, with 9 bases between. The CDR3 runs 14 residues. CDR3 sequence (DNA): TGTGCCAGCAGCTTCAGCGGGTCCCAAGAGACCCAGTACTTC. This encodes CASSFSGSQETQYF.

The chain carries TRBV18 and TRBJ2-7, with 7 bases lining up with TRBD1. Germline values: CDR1 KGHSH, CDR2 LQKENI. The CDR3 is 14 amino acids. V lost 2 bases to trimming and J lost 4 bases; unmatched junction nucleotides: 5. DNA for the CDR3: TGTGCCAGCTCACCAAGGACAGGTACTTACGAGCAGTACTTC. It encodes CASSPRTGTYEQYF.

In this sample, this clone turned up once. The rearrangement uses TRBV19 and TRBJ1-2, with a possible D match to TRBD1 (5 bases). The V gene lost 0 bases and the J gene lost 8 bases, with 10 bases spanning the gap. The CDR3 sequence is 13 residues long. The germline CDR1 and CDR2 sequences are LNHDA and SQIVND (reference sequence). The DNA for the CDR3 is TGTGCCAGTAGTATAGACAGGGCCGGGGGCTACACCTTC. It encodes CASSIDRAGGYTF.

J is TRBJ2-7 and V is TRBV7-6, with TRBD1 identical over 8 bases. V shed 3 bases, J shed 2 bases, and the junction held 9 bases outside the gene matches. There are 16 residues in the CDR3. Germline V lookup: CDR1 SGHVS, CDR2 FNYEAQ. The CDR3 here is CASSLISGGGPYEQYF. The CDR3 DNA reads TGTGCCAGCAGCTTGATCTCAGGGGGCGGCCCCTACGAGCAGTACTTC.

V gene TRBV12-3 or TRBV12-4 combines with J gene TRBJ2-1, with 8 bases matching TRBD1. The CDR3 covers 13 residues. The V and J ends lost 5 bases and 7 bases, in that order; junction bases with no gene match: 4. DNA of the CDR3: TGTGCCAGCAGTGAGACAGGGGAGAATGAGCAGTTCTTC. It specifies CASSETGENEQFF.

The chain links TRBV10-3 to TRBJ2-7; TRBD1 matches at 11 bases. The CDR3 length is 14 residues. Germline loops: CDR1 ENHRY, CDR2 SYGVKD. The trim removed 4 bases at V and 4 bases at J, leaving 3 bases unmatched. The CDR3 spells CAISAGQGAYEQYF. The CDR3, as DNA: TGTGCCATCAGTGCAGGACAGGGGGCTTACGAGCAGTACTTC.

V gene TRBV11-2 combines with J gene TRBJ2-5; 7 nucleotides match TRBD2. CDR1 is SGHAT and CDR2 is FQNNGV in the germline V gene. Losses at the gene ends were 5 bases for V and 3 bases for J; bases not matched to a gene: 3. The CDR3 has 13 amino acids. CDR3 DNA: TGTGCCAGCAGCAACGGACTAGAAGAGACCCAGTACTTC. Protein product: CASSNGLEETQYF.

The chain employs TRBV27 and TRBJ1-2, with D perhaps matching TRBD1 (6 bases). This CDR3 contains 16 residues. The germline V and J ends were trimmed by 0 bases and 0 bases, with 11 bases remaining between them. The germline CDR1 and CDR2 sequences are MNHEY and SMNVEV (reference sequence). This CDR3 reads CASSLSRDTTNYGYTF. In DNA, the CDR3 is TGTGCCAGCAGTTTATCGAGGGACACAACTAACTATGGCTACACCTTC.

The V call is TRBV19, the J call TRBJ1-3; the match to TRBD1 covers 7 bases. Per the germline V gene, CDR1 is LNHDA and CDR2 is SQIVND (reference sequence). The V and J ends lost 7 bases and 0 bases, in that order; junction bases with no gene match: 6. This CDR3 has 15 amino acids. DNA for the CDR3: TGTGCCAGTAAGACCGGGACAGCCTCTGGAAACACCATATATTTT. Translated: CASKTGTASGNTIYF.

The chain recombines TRBV4-1 with TRBJ2-5, with 9 bases that match TRBD1. Trimming cost V 5 bases and J 5 bases; bases outside gene matches: 9. This CDR3 region has 15 residues. Germline CDR1 and CDR2: MGHRA and YSYEKL. The CDR3 DNA is TGCGCCAGCAGCATAGGAGGACAGGGGAGGGAGACCCAGTACTTC. Its translation: CASSIGGQGRETQYF.

This clone showed up just once. The chain combines TRBV2 with TRBJ2-5; no reliable D call. The CDR3 runs 11 residues. The V gene's germline CDR1 is SNHLY and CDR2 FYNNEI. V dropped 5 bases and J dropped 2 bases, with 3 bases sitting between them. CDR3 residues: CASSQQETQYF. The CDR3 region has the DNA TGTGCCAGCAGTCAACAAGAGACCCAGTACTTC.

V gene TRBV15 combines with J gene TRBJ1-5, with 7 bases lining up with TRBD1. V dropped 3 bases and J dropped 2; count of bases not matched to a gene: 4. CDR3 length equals 15 residues. The germline V gene encodes CDR1 LNHNV and CDR2 YYDKDF (reference sequence). In DNA, the CDR3 is TGTGCCACCAGCAGGGGGGACAGCCGCAATCAGCCCCAGCATTTT. It specifies CATSRGDSRNQPQHF. The full variable domain, its missing parts supplied by reference TRBV15 and TRBJ1-5, is DAMVIQNPRYQVTQFGKPVTLSCSQTLNHNVMYWYQQKSSQAPKLLFHYYDKDFNNEADTPDNFQSRRPNTSFCFLDIRSPGLGDTAMYLCATSRGDSRNQPQHFGDGTRLSIL.

The chain recombines TRBV9 with TRBJ2-1, with 7 bases that match TRBD2. With 0 bases clipped from V and 8 bases from J, the junction kept 8 bases outside the gene matches. The CDR3 contains 15 residues. In germline, CDR1 is SGDLS, CDR2 YYNGEE. The CDR3 bases are TGTGCCAGCAGCGTAGATAACGGGGGGTTCTATGAGCAGTTCTTC. It is translated as CASSVDNGGFYEQFF.

V and J are TRBV5-1 and TRBJ2-7; a weak D match, TRBD1 (7 bases). Germline values: CDR1 SGHRS, CDR2 YFSETQ. The CDR3 sequence is 15 residues long. Between the trimmed V and J ends, which lost 4 bases and 3 bases, there was a span of 17 bases. CDR3 nucleotides: TGCGCCAGCAGCCAAGGACAGGAGGGGCTCTACGAGCAGTACTTC. It specifies CASSQGQEGLYEQYF.

In its sample, this clone was seen a few times. The rearrangement uses TRBV20-1 and TRBJ1-2; the D gene is possibly TRBD1 (5 bases). Looked up from germline, CDR1 is DFQATT and CDR2 is SNEGSKA (reference sequence). CDR3 length equals 11 residues. V lost 1 base to trimming and J lost 5 bases, with 5 bases between them. The CDR3 sequence is CSARGQYGYTF. DNA for the CDR3: TGCAGTGCTAGAGGACAGTATGGCTACACCTTC.

This clone appeared a single time. J is TRBJ2-5 and V is TRBV11-2; D possibly corresponds to TRBD2 (6 bases). The V gene lost 5 bases and the J gene lost 1 base, with 17 bases spanning the gap. CDR1 SGHAT and CDR2 FQNNGV come from the germline V gene. The CDR3 extends over 16 amino acids. CDR3 protein: CASSQAVGTPQETQYF. CDR3 in DNA: TGTGCCAGCAGCCAAGCCGTTGGGACTCCCCAAGAGACCCAGTACTTC. Drawing the rest from reference TRBV11-2 and TRBJ2-5, the complete variable domain is EAGVAQSPRYKIIEKRQSVAFWCNPISGHATLYWYQQILGQGPKLLIQFQNNGVVDDSQLPKDRFSAERLKGVDSTLKIQPAKLEDSAVYLCASSQAVGTPQETQYFGPGTRLLVL.

The genes are TRBV7-3 and TRBJ2-3; 11 bases align to TRBD2. The ends lost 4 bases at V and 5 bases at J; junction bases unmatched: 14. Germline V lookup: CDR1 SGHTA, CDR2 FQGTGA. The length of the CDR3 is 18 residues. This CDR3 is CASSSTTVTSGGIDTQYF. Written as DNA, the CDR3 is TGTGCCAGCAGCTCCACTACCGTTACTAGCGGGGGTATAGATACGCAGTATTTT.

V and J are TRBV27 and TRBJ1-1, with a weak D call TRBD1 (6 bases). V lost 6 bases and J lost 4, with 18 bases in between. The CDR3 loop spans 15 amino acids. Germline lookup yields CDR1 MNHEY and CDR2 SMNVEV (reference sequence). CDR3 coding DNA: TGTGCCAGCAGCCGTTTCTCCCGAGGGGGCACTGAAGCTTTCTTT. Translated, it gives CASSRFSRGGTEAFF.

The chain has TRBV5-1 and TRBJ2-6; 7 bases map to TRBD2. This CDR3 has 20 amino acids. Germline CDR1 is SGHRS and CDR2 is YFSETQ. The ends lost 3 bases at V and 0 bases at J; junction bases unmatched: 15. The CDR3 loop reads CASSSLGGVPPSSGANVLTF. The CDR3 DNA follows: TGCGCCAGCAGCTCGCTGGGGGGGGTTCCCCCTAGCTCTGGGGCCAACGTCCTGACTTTC.

V gene TRBV12-3 or TRBV12-4 combines with J gene TRBJ2-7; D is undetermined. Deletions cut 5 bases from V and 2 bases from J, with 10 bases between. This CDR3 is built from 13 residues. The CDR3 reads CASSRSPAYEQYF. The DNA of the CDR3 is TGTGCCAGCAGTAGAAGTCCGGCCTACGAGCAGTACTTC.

This rearrangement joins TRBV6-5 to TRBJ2-3; the match to TRBD2 covers 12 bases. CDR1 is MNHEY and CDR2 is SVGAGI in the germline V gene. The length of the CDR3 is 16 residues. Trimming removed 0 bases from V and 9 bases from J; junction bases left unmatched: 7. In DNA form, the CDR3 reads TGTGCCAGCAGTTACTCAGGGACTAGCGGGCAACTCACGCAGTATTTT. This codes for CASSYSGTSGQLTQYF.

The V call is TRBV12-5, the J call TRBJ2-2, with TRBD2 identical over 9 bases. This CDR3 spans 18 amino acids. Looked up from germline, CDR1 is LGHNT and CDR2 is FRNRAP. V was clipped by 5 bases and J by 6 bases; unmatched bases: 16. The CDR3 DNA follows: TGTGCTAGTGGTCCAGAGGGGCTGGGGACTAGCACAGCCGGGGAGCTGTTTTTT. This encodes CASGPEGLGTSTAGELFF.

V usage is TRBV28 and J usage is TRBJ2-1; 7 bases fit TRBD2. V shed 5 bases and J 0 bases; nucleotides not matched to a gene: 4. The CDR3 runs to 15 residues. Germline V gene data show CDR1 as MDHEN and CDR2 as SYDVKM. CDR3 nucleotides: TGTGCCAGCAGTGACGGGACTACCTCCTACAATGAGCAGTTCTTC. It yields the protein CASSDGTTSYNEQFF. The whole variable domain, filled in from reference TRBV28 and TRBJ2-1, reads DVKVTQSSRYLVKRTGEKVFLECVQDMDHENMFWYRQDPGLGLRLIYFSYDVKMKEKGDIPEGYSVSREKKERFSLILESASTNQTSMYLCASSDGTTSYNEQFFGPGTRLTVL.